This TCR gamma chain was recovered during a study of gamma-delta chains in newborns, infants, children. Study at large: Microbial exposure reportedly drives polyclonal innate γδ T cell expansion after birth.

Notes on this clone: Different DNA sequences within this sample yield the same CDR3.

TCRdb re-called clones from the reads using CATT. The sample holds several hundred gamma-chain clones, 55% to 75% seen once. Trimming cost V 3 bases and J 4 bases; bases outside gene matches: 3. Germline CDR1 is GITISATS and CDR2 is ISYDGTV (reference sequence). This CDR3 has 16 amino acids. The receptor was isolated from a child who was a newborn, infant or young child, either healthy, febrile or measles-vaccinated (not recorded which). Sequencing was performed on blood. The gene calls are TRGV9 and TRGJP. Since TCRdb gives no J gene, matching the DNA to germline was used here to assign it. CDR3 protein: CALWEPQELGKKIKVF. CDR3 sequence (DNA): TGTGCCTTGTGGGAGCCCCAAGAGTTGGGCAAAAAAATCAAGGTATTT.